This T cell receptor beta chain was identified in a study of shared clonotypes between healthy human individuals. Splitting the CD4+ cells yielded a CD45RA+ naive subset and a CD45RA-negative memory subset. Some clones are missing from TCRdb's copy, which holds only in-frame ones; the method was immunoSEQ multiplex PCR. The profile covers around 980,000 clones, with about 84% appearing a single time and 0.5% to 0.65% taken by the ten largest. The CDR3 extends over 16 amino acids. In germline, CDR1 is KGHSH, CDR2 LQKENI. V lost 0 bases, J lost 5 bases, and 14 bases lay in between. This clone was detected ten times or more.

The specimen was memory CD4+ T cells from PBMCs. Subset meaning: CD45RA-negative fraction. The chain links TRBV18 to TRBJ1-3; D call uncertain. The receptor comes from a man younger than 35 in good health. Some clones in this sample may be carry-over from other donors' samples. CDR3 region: CASSPPGSILRNTIYF. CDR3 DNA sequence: TGTGCCAGCTCACCACCCGGGAGTATTTTGAGAAACACCATATATTTT.